The sequence of this T cell receptor (beta chain) was determined in a study of T cells in Graves' hyperthyroidism and ophthalmopathy. Trimming shortened V by 0 bases and J by 4 bases, and 7 bases separated the two germline ends. CDR3 length: 13 amino acids. CDR1 GTSNPN and CDR2 SVGIG come from the germline V gene (reference sequence). Amplified regions were TCR beta CDR3 sequences from RNA transcripts. RT-PCR in the first round (using the HTBI primer set) targeted the TCR CDR3. TCRdb called the multiplex PCR reads again in MiXCR, with one record for every CDR3 protein. The sample yields about 480,000 distinct CDR3 sequences, under 25% seen once. Overall study findings and caveats: With a median lead of roughly 6.2 months before onset, the model predicted ophthalmopathy. In the blood, most expanded thyroid clonotypes above 0.001 appeared as well.

This clonotype was found a few times. The antigen is not known. The receptor's source is a woman aged 70-85 years with Graves' ophthalmopathy. The chain has TRBV30 and TRBJ1-5; D ambiguous. Sequencing was carried out using blood. The CDR3 is CAWSVTHNQPQHF. CDR3 in DNA: TGTGCCTGGAGTGTGACCCATAATCAGCCCCAGCATTTT.